The present entry profiles one TCR beta chain with its context. The data stem from a study of cytomegalovirus exposure and HLA in healthy donors. PCR involved 60 Vbeta and 13 Jbeta primers. Measured with immunoSEQ multiplex PCR; TCRdb has only the in-frame clones, and not every one. The sample includes around 65,000 clones. Germline V CDR1 and CDR2: GTSNPN, SVGIG (reference sequence). The CDR3 covers 13 residues. V shed 8 bases and J shed 2 bases, with 14 bases lying between them. This chain joins TRBV30 and TRBJ2-3; D might be TRBD1 or TRBD2, each matching 5 bases. This sequence originates from a man younger than 40 in good health and CMV-seropositive. Sequenced: PBMCs. The CDR3 DNA follows: TGTGCCGGGACGGGAAGGGTCACAGATACGCAGTATTTT. It codes for CAGTGRVTDTQYF.